This T cell receptor (beta chain) derives from a study of Graves' ophthalmopathy and Graves' hyperthyroidism. PBMCs stemmed from more than 9.5 ml of fresh peripheral blood. This clonotype occurred many times. At one end, the junction sequence differs from germline, possibly due to a read error. Amplified material comprised TCR beta CDR3 regions derived from RNA transcripts. HTBI primers were employed in first-round RT-PCR, then a second-round multiplex PCR followed. TCRdb redid the calling of the multiplex PCR reads with MiXCR, one entry per CDR3 protein. Found here are around 470,000 distinct CDR3 sequences, under 15% of them singletons; the top ten hold 8% to 10%. Germline V gene sequence: CDR1 SQVTM, CDR2 ANQGSEA. CDR3 size: 15 residues.

Sequences were obtained from blood. This TCR was recovered from a woman in her twenties or thirties with Graves' ophthalmopathy. The V and J genes are TRBV29-1 and TRBJ2-4, with TRBD1 matching over 7 bases. CDR3 region: CSVWDLTGVQNIKYF. CDR3 in DNA: TGCAGCGTTTGGGACCTCACAGGGGTGCAAAACATTAAGTACTTC.